This is a list of T cell receptor beta chains from one sample in a study of T cells in Graves' hyperthyroidism and ophthalmopathy. TCRdb passed the multiplex PCR reads through MiXCR, listing each CDR3 protein once. Among 550,000 to 800,000 distinct CDR3 sequences listed, roughly 17% were seen once. The sequenced sample was blood. These receptors were obtained from a man aged 18 to 29 with Graves' hyperthyroidism. Each CDR3 is given with its conserved first and last residue. A D gene is named only where the DNA matches it firmly. Where a row states a size, it is once, few, many or the class of an expanded clone; other rows omit it.

TRBD1,TRBJ1-1,many,TRBV19,TGTGCCAGTCTACCCGGGACAGGGGCTGAACTCGGGAACACTGAAGCTTTCTTT,CASLPGTGAELGNTEAFF
NA,TRBJ2-1,many,TRBV7-9,TGTGCCAGCAGCTTAGCGGTGGGCCAGCAGTTCTTC,CASSLAVGQQFF
NA,TRBJ2-7,many,TRBV6-1,TGTGCCAGCACCAACGGGGAGGCTAGCGCCTACGAGCAGTACTTC,CASTNGEASAYEQYF
NA,TRBJ2-3,many,TRBV5-1,TGCGCCAGCAGCTTGGAGGGTCCTGGAGGCGCAGATACGCAGTATTTT,CASSLEGPGGADTQYF
TRBD2,TRBJ2-1,NA,TRBV7-2,TGTGCCAGCAGCTTAGCGCGGACTAGCGGGAATGAGCAGTTCTTC,CASSLARTSGNEQFF
NA,TRBJ2-5,NA,TRBV28,TGTGCCAGCAGTTTCGGCGGGGTCCAAGAGACCCAGTACTTC,CASSFGGVQETQYF
TRBD2,TRBJ2-7,NA,TRBV12-3/TRBV12-4,TGTGCCAGCAGTTTGGCGGGAGTTTCCTACGAGCGGTACTTC,CASSLAGVSYERYF
TRBD2,TRBJ2-5,many,TRBV7-9,TGTGCCAGCAGCCGACTAGCGGAGACCCAGTACTTC,CASSRLAETQYF
NA,TRBJ1-1,many,TRBV28,TGTGCCAGCAGTTCGCCCACAGGATACGACACTGAAGCTTTCTTT,CASSSPTGYDTEAFF
TRBD1,TRBJ2-1,many,TRBV24-1,TGTGCCACCAGTGATTTCCCCCGGGACAGAAACAATGAGCAGTTCTTC,CATSDFPRDRNNEQFF
NA,TRBJ2-3,NA,TRBV29-1,TGCAGCGTTGATCTCACAGGCACAGATACGCAGTATTTT,CSVDLTGTDTQYF
TRBD1,TRBJ1-2,NA,TRBV5-5,TGTGCCAGCAGGGGGGACAGGGACTTTAACTATGGCTACACCTTC,CASRGDRDFNYGYTF
NA,TRBJ1-4,NA,TRBV28,TGTGCCAGCAGTTTCGGTGCCGTCGCTAATGAAAAACTGTTTTTT,CASSFGAVANEKLFF
NA,TRBJ2-5,many,TRBV28,TGTGCCAGCAGTTTAGCCACAGAAGACGAGACCCAGTACTTC,CASSLATEDETQYF